One T cell receptor beta chain is described in this entry. Its cognate antigen is unknown. This specimen belongs to a study of T cell repertoires in cytomegalovirus infection. Study overall: Signatures in public TCR beta sequences pointed to both CMV infection and matching HLA type.

The junction had 11 bases not matched to a gene; V was cut back by 5 bases and J by 6 bases. Per germline, CDR1 SGHAT and CDR2 FQNNGV. CDR3 size: 15 residues. MiXCR, applied by TCRdb to the reads, yields one record per CDR3 protein. The sample contains 200,000 or so distinct CDR3 sequences, approximately 30% of which appear only once. General study findings and limits: Ex vivo responses were dominated by HLA-C-restricted CMV-specific TCR beta clonotypes. Cumulative public TCR beta family frequency identified carriers of CMV plus the relevant HLA.

The receptor was derived from a human donor in good health (CMV status not recorded). Some clones in this sample may be carry-over from other donors' samples. The rearrangement uses TRBV11-2 and TRBJ2-3; 7 bases fit TRBD1. The sequenced sample consisted of PBMCs. The CDR3 sequence is CASSPTGRGYDTQYF. The CDR3 DNA sequence: TGTGCCAGCAGCCCGACAGGGAGAGGGTATGATACGCAGTATTTT.